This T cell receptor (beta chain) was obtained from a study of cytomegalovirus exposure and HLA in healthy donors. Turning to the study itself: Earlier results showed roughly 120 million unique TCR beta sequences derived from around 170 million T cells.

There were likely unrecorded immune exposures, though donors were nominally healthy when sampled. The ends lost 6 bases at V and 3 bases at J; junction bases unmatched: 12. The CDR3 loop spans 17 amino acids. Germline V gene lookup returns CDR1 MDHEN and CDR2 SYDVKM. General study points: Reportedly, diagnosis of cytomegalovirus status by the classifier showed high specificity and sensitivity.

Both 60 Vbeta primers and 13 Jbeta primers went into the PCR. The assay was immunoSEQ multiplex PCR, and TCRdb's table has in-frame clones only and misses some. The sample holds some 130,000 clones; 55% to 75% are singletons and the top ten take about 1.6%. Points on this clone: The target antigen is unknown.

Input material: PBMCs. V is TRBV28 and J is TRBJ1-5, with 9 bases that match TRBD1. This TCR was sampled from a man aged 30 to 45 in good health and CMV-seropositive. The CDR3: CASSQPYRDRVNQPQHF. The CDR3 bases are TGTGCCAGCAGCCAGCCTTACCGGGACAGGGTCAATCAGCCCCAGCATTTT.